This passage covers 23 T cell receptor beta chains from one sample sequenced in a study of vaccination and CD4 T cells after COVID-19. Their antigen targets remain unknown. As to treatment: approximately 10-day PBMC culture with coronavirus spike peptide pools or control peptides (ViraFEST assay). The Oncomine TCR Beta short-read assay was applied to DNA of cultured CD4+ T cells. MiXCR, applied by TCRdb to the PCR reads, yields one record per CDR3 protein. The repertoire holds tens of thousands of distinct CDR3 sequences, about 61% seen once, with roughly 17% in the top ten. Sequencing was performed on CD4+ T cells from blood, cultured in vitro, taken after SARS-CoV-2 vaccination. These receptors all stem from a human donor who received a COVID-19 vaccine.

The chain carries TRBV19 and TRBJ1-1, with TRBD1 as a possible D gene (5 bases). CDR1 LNHDA and CDR2 SQIVND come from the germline V gene (reference sequence). V was pared by 10 bases and J by 3 bases, with 9 bases between. The CDR3 totals 11 residues. CDR3 nucleotides: TGTGCCACCCTGGGGGACACTGAAGCTTTCTTT. Translation: CATLGDTEAFF.

The chain has TRBV12-3 or TRBV12-4 and TRBJ2-1, with TRBD2 matching over 14 bases. V shed 5 bases and J 4 bases; nucleotides not matched to a gene: 4. This CDR3 is built from 16 residues. The CDR3 loop reads CASSLTSGGGYNEQFF. CDR3 coding DNA: TGTGCCAGCAGTCTGACTAGCGGGGGGGGTTACAATGAGCAGTTCTTC.

This chain joins TRBV4-1 and TRBJ1-1; 7 bases map to TRBD1. The J segment lost 8 bases and the V segment lost 4 bases, leaving 10 bases of the junction unmatched. This CDR3 has 14 residues. Germline-derived CDR1 and CDR2 are MGHRA and YSYEKL. CDR3 sequence reads: CASSLYPTGDEAFF. In nucleotides, the CDR3 is TGCGCCAGCAGCCTTTACCCTACAGGGGACGAAGCTTTCTTT.

This rearrangement joins TRBV20-1 to TRBJ2-7; D may be TRBD1 or TRBD2 (8 bases each). The CDR3 runs to 14 residues. Trimming took 6 bases from V and 5 from J, leaving 20 bases between them. CDR1 is DFQATT and CDR2 is SNEGSKA in the germline V gene (reference sequence). The CDR3 spells CSAGGGRGHDEQYF. The CDR3 region has the DNA TGCAGTGCCGGGGGGGGCAGGGGGCACGACGAGCAGTACTTC.

The CDR3 reads CASSLSGGQKRYPYGYTF. CDR3 sequence (DNA): TGTGCCAGCAGCTTAAGCGGCGGGCAAAAGAGGTACCCCTATGGCTACACCTTC. The chain has TRBV7-9 and TRBJ1-2, with D unclear. The CDR3 is made up of 18 amino acids. The germline V gene encodes CDR1 SEHNR and CDR2 FQNEAQ (reference sequence). Trimming cost V 2 bases and J 4 bases, with 23 bases left between them.

This CDR3 reads CASSIARGSNTEAFF. The CDR3 DNA follows: TGTGCCAGTAGTATTGCCAGGGGGTCAAACACTGAAGCTTTCTTT. V is TRBV19 and J is TRBJ1-1, with 7 bases aligning to TRBD1. Germline CDR1 and CDR2: LNHDA and SQIVND (reference sequence). The CDR3 extends over 15 amino acids. Trimming cost V 3 bases and J 2 bases; bases outside gene matches: 6.

The chain is built from TRBV30 and TRBJ1-4; D possibly corresponds to TRBD1 (5 bases). The ends were cut back, 2 bases at V and 8 bases at J, with 12 bases in the middle. This CDR3 has 13 amino acids. Germline CDR1 and CDR2: GTSNPN and SVGIG (reference sequence). As DNA, the CDR3 is TGTGCCTGGAGTCGGAGGGGATACGAAAAACTGTTTTTT. Residues: CAWSRRGYEKLFF.

This sequence joins TRBV19 and TRBJ1-1; TRBD1 is a possible D gene (6 bases). Germline V lookup: CDR1 LNHDA, CDR2 SQIVND (reference sequence). V lost 5 bases, J lost 3 bases, and 19 bases lay in between. This CDR3 has 16 amino acids. The CDR3 reads CASSPRGESGYTEAFF. The DNA of the CDR3 is TGTGCCAGTAGTCCCAGGGGTGAGAGTGGGTACACTGAAGCTTTCTTT.

This clonotype appeared a few times. The rearrangement links TRBV20-1 to TRBJ1-2; D perhaps matches TRBD1 (6 bases). Germline V gene sequence: CDR1 DFQATT, CDR2 SNEGSKA (reference sequence). Trimming took off 2 bases at V and 6 bases at J, with 16 bases between the two ends. This CDR3 is 14 amino acids long. This CDR3 is CSARWGHRLDGYTF. CDR3 DNA sequence: TGCAGTGCTAGATGGGGACACAGGTTGGATGGCTACACCTTC.

This clonotype was seen a few times. The chain joins TRBV21-1 to TRBJ1-1; the table's D gene call, TRBD1, was not cross checked with the DNA. TRBV21-1 is termed a pseudogene. The CDR3 is 14 amino acids. CDR3 nucleotide sequence: TGTGCCAGCGTTAGTGACAGGAAGAACACTGAAGCTTTCTTT. Protein product: CASVSDRKNTEAFF.

The chain has TRBV12-3 or TRBV12-4 and TRBJ1-5; D ambiguous. Trimming pared 6 bases from V and 7 bases from J, leaving 16 bases between. CDR3 length: 14 residues. The CDR3 bases are TGTGCCAGCAGCTTTGCGGGTAGGGCCCAGCCCCAGCATTTT. It codes for CASSFAGRAQPQHF.

The chain combines TRBV7-2 with TRBJ1-2, with D unclear. The CDR3 has 13 amino acids. Germline values: CDR1 SGHTA, CDR2 FQGNSA. Trimming took off 1 base at V and 7 bases at J, with 10 bases between the two ends. CDR3 loop: CASSLGHSSGYTF. Here the CDR3 DNA reads TGTGCCAGCAGCTTAGGACATTCATCTGGCTACACCTTC. The full variable domain, rest sourced from reference TRBV7-2 and TRBJ1-2, is GAGVSQSPSNKVTEKGKDVELRCDPISGHTALYWYRQSLGQGLEFLIYFQGNSAPDKSGLPSDRFSAERTGGSVSTLTIQRTQQEDSAVYLCASSLGHSSGYTFGSGTRLTVV.

The gene calls are TRBV6-1 and TRBJ2-2; unclear D gene. V lost 8 bases and J 3 bases, leaving 10 bases between the germline ends. CDR1 and CDR2 from the germline V gene are MNHNS and SASEGT. The CDR3 runs to 13 residues. In DNA form, the CDR3 reads TGTGCCAGCGCCACTTTAGACACCGGGGAGCTGTTTTTT. It translates to CASATLDTGELFF.

This sequence joins TRBV20-1 and TRBJ2-3; D unresolved. V lost 5 bases, J lost 4 bases, and 4 bases lay in between. In germline, CDR1 is DFQATT, CDR2 SNEGSKA (reference sequence). CDR3 length: 10 residues. CDR3 bases: TGCAGTGCTGACTCAGATACGCAGTATTTT. Amino acid sequence: CSADSDTQYF.

This chain links TRBV2 with TRBJ1-2, with unresolved D. Trimming took off 7 bases at V and 4 bases at J, with 13 bases between the two ends. The CDR3 consists of 13 residues. The germline CDR1 and CDR2 sequences are SNHLY and FYNNEI. CDR3 loop: CASNPTTIYGYTF. In nucleotides, the CDR3 is TGTGCCAGCAATCCTACCACGATCTATGGCTACACCTTC.

This chain uses TRBV20-1 with TRBJ2-5, with 7 bases that match TRBD2. CDR1 is DFQATT, CDR2 SNEGSKA, per germline (reference sequence). The CDR3 is 15 amino acids. V lost 1 base, J lost 4 bases, and 9 bases stayed unmatched. In nucleotides, the CDR3 is TGCAGTGCTAGAGGAGGGCCTTGGGGGGGAGAGACCCAGTACTTC. Protein product: CSARGGPWGGETQYF.

A word on this clonotype: At one of its ends the junction is not consistent with the germline gene, which may arise from a read error. The chain uses TRBV7-8 and TRBJ2-5; D gene uncertain. This CDR3 is 14 amino acids long. Germline CDR1 and CDR2: SGHVS and FQNEAQ. The CDR3 region has the DNA TGCGCCAGCAGCATTCCGACCCCCCGGGAGACCCAGTACTTC. It translates to CASSIPTPRETQYF.

This clonotype was seen more than once but under ten times. The DNA for the CDR3 is TGTGCCAGCAGACATAACTATGGCTACACCTTC. Protein: CASRHNYGYTF. The J gene is TRBJ1-2, the V gene TRBV6-1, with D uncertain. This CDR3 has 11 residues. Per the germline V gene, CDR1 is MNHNS and CDR2 is SASEGT. V was trimmed by 6 bases and J by 1 base, leaving 3 bases between them.

V gene TRBV2 combines with J gene TRBJ1-2; no reliable D call. This CDR3 has 13 amino acids. Germline V CDR1 and CDR2: SNHLY, FYNNEI. V lost 0 bases and J 9 bases, leaving 11 bases between the germline ends. The CDR3 sequence: CASSEAPQKRYTF. The CDR3 DNA is TGTGCCAGCAGTGAAGCGCCGCAGAAGCGCTACACCTTC.

The chain recombines TRBV7-9 with TRBJ1-2, with 8 bases aligning to TRBD1. This CDR3 has 14 amino acids. From germline, CDR1 is SEHNR and CDR2 FQNEAQ (reference sequence). The J segment lost 4 bases and the V segment lost 2 bases, leaving 3 bases of the junction unmatched. CDR3 region: CASSLNGQGYGYTF. The CDR3 region has the DNA TGTGCCAGCAGCTTAAACGGACAGGGCTATGGCTACACCTTC.

The chain has TRBV27 and TRBJ2-3; no definite D call. The CDR3 runs 13 residues. Trimming pared 2 bases from V and 5 bases from J, leaving 8 bases between. Germline V gene lookup returns CDR1 MNHEY and CDR2 SMNVEV (reference sequence). CDR3 bases: TGTGCCAGCAGTTTACTCTCCGGAGATACGCAGTATTTT. This sequence encodes CASSLLSGDTQYF.

J is TRBJ2-3 and V is TRBV6-1; D remains ambiguous. CDR3 size: 13 residues. From germline, CDR1 is MNHNS and CDR2 SASEGT. Trimming removed 7 bases from V and 1 base from J, with 9 bases in between. CDR3: CASTLTGTDTQYF. CDR3 DNA: TGTGCCAGCACACTAACGGGCACAGATACGCAGTATTTT.

V gene TRBV6-1 combines with J gene TRBJ2-5; 10 bases map to TRBD1. This CDR3 is built from 15 residues. The germline V gene has CDR1 MNHNS and CDR2 SASEGT. Losses at the gene ends were 6 bases for V and 5 bases for J; bases not matched to a gene: 9. CDR3 nucleotide sequence: TGTGCCAGCAGGGACCCGACAGGGGGCAGGGAGACCCAGTACTTC. Translating it yields CASRDPTGGRETQYF.